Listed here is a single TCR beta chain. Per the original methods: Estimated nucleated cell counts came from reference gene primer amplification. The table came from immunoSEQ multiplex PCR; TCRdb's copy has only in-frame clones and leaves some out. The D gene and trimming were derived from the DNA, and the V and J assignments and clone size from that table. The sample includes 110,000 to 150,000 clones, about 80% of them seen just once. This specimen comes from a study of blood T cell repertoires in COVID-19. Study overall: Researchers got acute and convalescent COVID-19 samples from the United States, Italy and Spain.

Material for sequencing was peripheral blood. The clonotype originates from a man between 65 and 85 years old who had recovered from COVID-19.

Here the CDR3 reads CSTRTGGGGEQFF. Written as DNA, the CDR3 is TGCAGCACAAGGACAGGGGGCGGGGGTGAGCAGTTCTTC. The chain uses TRBV29-1 and TRBJ2-1, with TRBD1 matching 11 bases. This CDR3 region has 13 residues. V shed 8 bases and J 9 bases; nucleotides not matched to a gene: 9. CDR1 is SQVTM and CDR2 is ANQGSEA in the germline V gene.